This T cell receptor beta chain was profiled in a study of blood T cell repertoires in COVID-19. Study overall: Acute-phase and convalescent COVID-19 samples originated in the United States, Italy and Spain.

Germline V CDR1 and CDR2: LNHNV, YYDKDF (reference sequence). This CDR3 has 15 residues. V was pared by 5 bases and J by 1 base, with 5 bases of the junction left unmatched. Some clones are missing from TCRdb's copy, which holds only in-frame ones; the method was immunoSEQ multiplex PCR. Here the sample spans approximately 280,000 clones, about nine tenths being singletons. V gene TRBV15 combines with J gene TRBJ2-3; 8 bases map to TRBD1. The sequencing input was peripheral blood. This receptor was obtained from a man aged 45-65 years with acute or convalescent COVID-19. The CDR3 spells CATSGKTGGTDTQYF. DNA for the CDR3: TGTGCCACCAGCGGCAAGACAGGGGGCACAGATACGCAGTATTTT.